Shown below are 24 T cell receptor beta chains from a single sample sequenced in a study of naive and memory T cell subsets. Four PCR rounds used nested alpha and beta constant region primers plus the SP2 primer. MiXCR, applied by TCRdb to the UMI-ligation and nested PCR reads, yields one record per CDR3 protein. This table holds 25,000 to 30,000 distinct CDR3 sequences, roughly 5.4% found once. TCR cDNA received a 3' ligated oligonucleotide that carried a UMI. The sample taken for sequencing was blood. The receptors here all came from an adult in good health.

The sample holds many counts of this clonotype. V usage is TRBV6-5 and J usage is TRBJ2-2, with D perhaps matching TRBD1 (6 bases). Germline CDR1 and CDR2: MNHEY and SVGAGI. The CDR3 runs to 15 residues. V was trimmed by 7 bases and J by 2 bases, leaving 14 bases between them. The CDR3 DNA follows: TGTGCCAGCAAATACGGGACACATAACACCGGGGAGCTGTTTTTT. Translating it yields CASKYGTHNTGELFF.

The chain employs TRBV28 and TRBJ2-7; 7 positions agree with TRBD2. Germline CDR1 and CDR2: MDHEN and SYDVKM. The CDR3 loop spans 15 amino acids. The trim removed 5 bases at V and 2 bases at J, leaving 9 bases unmatched. The CDR3 nucleotides read TGTGCCAGCAGTCCGTCGACTAGCCCTACCTACGAGCAGTACTTC. Protein: CASSPSTSPTYEQYF.

J is TRBJ1-1 and V is TRBV28, with D unclear. The CDR3 has 13 amino acids. Per germline, CDR1 MDHEN and CDR2 SYDVKM. The ends were cut back, 6 bases at V and 8 bases at J, with 16 bases in the middle. CDR3 bases: TGTGCCAGCAGCATACCCGGACCGAAGGAAGCTTTCTTT. Its protein is CASSIPGPKEAFF.

This clonotype was seen a few times. V is TRBV4-1 and J is TRBJ2-5, with 9 bases aligning to TRBD2. The CDR3 contains 18 residues. Germline trimming cut 2 bases from V and 5 bases from J; bases unmatched to any gene: 15. Germline lookup yields CDR1 MGHRA and CDR2 YSYEKL. The CDR3 bases are TGCGCCAGCAGCCAACTACATAGCGGGAGTGGAGTGGGGGAGACCCAGTACTTC. Protein sequence: CASSQLHSGSGVGETQYF.

This clonotype was recorded at least ten times. This rearrangement joins TRBV28 to TRBJ2-5; D is perhaps TRBD1 (6 bases). V was pared by 4 bases and J by 0 bases, with 15 bases between. The CDR3 has 16 amino acids. Germline CDR1 is MDHEN and CDR2 is SYDVKM. The CDR3 protein is CASSSPGHPYQETQYF. The CDR3 coding sequence is TGTGCCAGCAGTTCACCGGGACACCCGTACCAAGAGACCCAGTACTTC.

In this sample, this clonotype turned up many times. The chain has TRBV18 and TRBJ2-1; 8 nucleotides match TRBD2. CDR1 is KGHSH, CDR2 LQKENI, per germline. This CDR3 is built from 15 residues. J lost 7 bases, V lost 3 bases, and 8 bases had no gene match. CDR3 in amino acids: CASSPSLGGANEQFF. The CDR3 DNA sequence: TGTGCCAGCTCACCCTCCCTCGGGGGGGCGAATGAGCAGTTCTTC.

In its sample, this clonotype was seen many times. V gene TRBV7-9 combines with J gene TRBJ2-1; 9 nucleotides agree with TRBD2. The germline CDR1 and CDR2 sequences are SEHNR and FQNEAQ (reference sequence). The CDR3 extends over 17 amino acids. V shed 0 bases, J shed 4 bases, and the junction held 7 bases outside the gene matches. The CDR3 region is CASSLAVVAGVYNEQFF. The CDR3, as DNA: TGTGCCAGCAGCTTAGCGGTGGTAGCGGGAGTATACAATGAGCAGTTCTTC.

This clonotype occurred many times. DNA of the CDR3: TGTGCCAGCTCACCACCGAGCGTCTCCTACGAGCAGTACTTC. Translating gives CASSPPSVSYEQYF. The chain uses TRBV18 and TRBJ2-7; no clear D gene. V lost 0 bases and J lost 0, with 6 bases in between. This CDR3 is 14 amino acids long. Germline CDR1 and CDR2: KGHSH and LQKENI.

The genes are TRBV27 and TRBJ1-1; TRBD1 is a possible D gene (5 bases). The CDR3 runs 15 residues. The V gene lost 1 base and the J gene lost 3 bases, with 12 bases spanning the gap. In germline, CDR1 is MNHEY, CDR2 SMNVEV (reference sequence). CDR3: CASSLLGRGHTEAFF. The DNA for the CDR3 is TGTGCCAGCAGTTTATTAGGGAGGGGTCACACTGAAGCTTTCTTT.

V gene TRBV6-5 combines with J gene TRBJ1-1, with unresolved D. V was shortened by 2 bases and J by 4 bases, with 14 bases between the two germline ends. CDR3 length equals 15 residues. Germline loops: CDR1 MNHEY, CDR2 SVGAGI. CDR3 DNA: TGTGCCAGCAGTTACGCGTGGGGTCGAGGCACTGAAGCTTTCTTT. Translated, it gives CASSYAWGRGTEAFF.

In its sample, this clonotype was seen many times. The chain has TRBV2 and TRBJ2-2; no clear D. CDR1 is SNHLY and CDR2 is FYNNEI in the germline V gene. The CDR3 length is 12 residues. The germline V and J ends were trimmed by 6 bases and 6 bases, with 8 bases remaining between them. This CDR3 reads CASSGEAGELFF. The DNA of the CDR3 is TGTGCCAGCAGCGGTGAGGCCGGGGAGCTGTTTTTT. The entire variable domain, with the rest obtained from reference TRBV2 and TRBJ2-2, is as follows: EPEVTQTPSHQVTQMGQEVILRCVPISNHLYFYWYRQILGQKVEFLVSFYNNEISEKSEIFDDQFSVERPDGSNFTLKIRSTKLEDSAMYFCASSGEAGELFFGEGSRLTVL.

This clonotype has a count of ten or more. The V call is TRBV15, the J call TRBJ1-5, with TRBD1 as a possible D gene (5 bases). There are 13 residues in the CDR3. V was shortened by 3 bases and J by 6 bases, with 9 bases between the two germline ends. Germline V gives CDR1 LNHNV, CDR2 YYDKDF (reference sequence). CDR3 protein: CATSRPGRQPQHF. The CDR3 DNA reads TGTGCCACCAGCAGGCCGGGGCGTCAGCCCCAGCATTTT.

This clonotype was detected ten times or more. The chain joins TRBV27 to TRBJ1-5; D is undetermined. V dropped 5 bases and J dropped 5 bases, with 16 bases sitting between them. The CDR3 length is 15 residues. Germline CDR1 and CDR2: MNHEY and SMNVEV (reference sequence). In DNA, the CDR3 is TGTGCCAGCAGTCCAGGAGGTTTCGGAGATCAGCCCCAGCATTTT. This gives the protein CASSPGGFGDQPQHF.

This clonotype was observed many times. The V call is TRBV4-1, the J call TRBJ2-1; D not resolved. Germline V gives CDR1 MGHRA, CDR2 YSYEKL. Trimming left V 4 bases short and J 4 bases short, with 8 bases between. The CDR3 has 13 amino acids. In nucleotides, the CDR3 is TGCGCCAGCAGCCCCTACTCGTACAATGAGCAGTTCTTC. Translating it yields CASSPYSYNEQFF.

The V gene is TRBV5-6, the J gene TRBJ2-5, with 7 bases lining up with TRBD1. This CDR3 comprises 14 residues. Losses at the gene ends were 5 bases for V and 3 bases for J; bases not matched to a gene: 7. CDR1 and CDR2 from the germline V gene are SGHDT and YYEEEE. This chain's CDR3 is CASRSTGTEETQYF. CDR3 in DNA: TGTGCCAGCAGATCAACCGGGACAGAAGAGACCCAGTACTTC.

The rearrangement uses TRBV5-1 and TRBJ2-3; 7 bases line up with TRBD1. The length of the CDR3 is 13 residues. Germline V gives CDR1 SGHRS, CDR2 YFSETQ. The J segment lost 5 bases and the V segment lost 0 bases, leaving 0 bases of the junction unmatched. The CDR3, as DNA: TGCGCCAGCAGCTTGGGACAGGGAGATACGCAGTATTTT. It codes for CASSLGQGDTQYF.

This clonotype was seen repeatedly, ten times or more. The chain joins TRBV18 to TRBJ1-1; D uncertain. V lost 0 bases to trimming and J lost 5 bases, with 10 bases between them. The CDR3 runs 14 residues. Germline-derived CDR1 and CDR2 are KGHSH and LQKENI. Written as DNA, the CDR3 is TGTGCCAGCTCACCACCGGGTGTGCGAACTGAAGCTTTCTTT. It is translated as CASSPPGVRTEAFF.

This clonotype was counted ten times or more. This chain joins TRBV7-2 and TRBJ2-1; D call uncertain. CDR1 is SGHTA, CDR2 FQGNSA, per germline. The CDR3 is made up of 15 amino acids. Trimming removed 4 bases at V and 3 bases at J, with 13 bases between. The CDR3 region is CASSSRRAGYNEQFF. The CDR3 DNA is TGTGCCAGCAGCTCCCGAAGGGCCGGCTACAATGAGCAGTTCTTC.

This clonotype appeared many times. The CDR3 protein is CASSSTGAISSYNEQFF. The CDR3 DNA reads TGTGCCAGCAGCTCGACAGGGGCTATAAGCTCCTACAATGAGCAGTTCTTC. The rearrangement links TRBV7-9 to TRBJ2-1; 8 bases are shared with TRBD1. V shed 4 bases and J 0 bases; nucleotides not matched to a gene: 8. The CDR3 is 17 residues long. Germline V gene data show CDR1 as SEHNR and CDR2 as FQNEAQ (reference sequence).

V is TRBV29-1 and J is TRBJ1-2; D is ambiguous. Germline lookup yields CDR1 SQVTM and CDR2 ANQGSEA. The CDR3 extends over 13 amino acids. Trimming removed 4 bases at V and 12 bases at J, with 21 bases between. The CDR3 spells CSVVNSGLGGDTF. In DNA form, the CDR3 reads TGCAGCGTTGTAAACTCTGGGCTTGGAGGCGACACCTTC.

This clonotype was counted many times. The V gene is TRBV2, the J gene TRBJ1-1, with D possibly TRBD1 on 5 matching bases. Per the germline V gene, CDR1 is SNHLY and CDR2 is FYNNEI. The length of the CDR3 is 14 residues. Trimming removed 0 bases from V and 0 bases from J, with 5 bases in between. CDR3 sequence reads: CASSEAGVNTEAFF. The CDR3 DNA follows: TGTGCCAGCAGTGAAGCAGGGGTGAACACTGAAGCTTTCTTT.

This chain connects TRBV19 to TRBJ2-5, with 9 bases fitting TRBD2. CDR1 and CDR2 (germline): LNHDA, SQIVND (reference sequence). This CDR3 region has 14 residues. V dropped 6 bases and J dropped 1; count of bases not matched to a gene: 3. The CDR3 is CASRSSGSQETQYF. The CDR3 DNA reads as TGTGCCAGTAGGAGTAGCGGGAGCCAAGAGACCCAGTACTTC.

This clonotype was detected many times. The chain's CDR3 is CASSRTGSPMGNEQYF. In DNA, the CDR3 is TGTGCCAGCAGCCGGACAGGGAGCCCCATGGGGAACGAGCAGTACTTC. The chain recombines TRBV28 with TRBJ2-7; 8 bases fit TRBD1. There are 16 residues in the CDR3. CDR1 MDHEN and CDR2 SYDVKM come from the germline V gene. V was pared by 6 bases and J by 5 bases, with 15 bases of the junction left unmatched.

At least ten counts were recorded for this clonotype. This chain uses TRBV29-1 with TRBJ2-2, with D uncertain. The ends were cut back, 6 bases at V and 6 bases at J, with 14 bases in the middle. From germline, CDR1 is SQVTM and CDR2 ANQGSEA. The CDR3 runs to 13 residues. DNA for the CDR3: TGCAGCGTGGGTGGGGATCTGGCCGGGGAGCTGTTTTTT. The encoded protein is CSVGGDLAGELFF.